Presented here are 6 T cell receptor beta chains from one specimen sequenced in a study of cytomegalovirus exposure and HLA in healthy donors. This PCR relied on a set of 60 Vbeta primers and 13 Jbeta primers. Generated by immunoSEQ multiplex PCR, the TCRdb table keeps only in-frame clones and is missing some. The data show 150,000 to 200,000 clones, around 80% seen once. The sample taken for sequencing was PBMCs. The source of these receptors is a woman aged 30 to 39 in good health and CMV-seropositive.

This chain joins TRBV6-5 and TRBJ2-7, with a tentative D call TRBD2 (5 bases). The CDR3 totals 15 residues. V dropped 0 bases and J dropped 4 bases, with 13 bases sitting between them. CDR1 and CDR2 (germline): MNHEY, SVGAGI. The CDR3 bases are TGTGCCAGCAGTTACTCGTCGTCCGGCGGGTACGAGCAGTACTTC. This gives the protein CASSYSSSGGYEQYF.

This chain uses TRBV7-9 with TRBJ2-3; TRBD1 matches at 9 bases. Germline CDR1 is SEHNR and CDR2 is FQNEAQ (reference sequence). Losses at the gene ends were 3 bases for V and 4 bases for J; bases not matched to a gene: 8. CDR3 length: 16 residues. CDR3 residues: CASSFRRDRVSDTQYF. In DNA, the CDR3 is TGTGCCAGCAGCTTCCGCCGGGACAGGGTGTCAGATACGCAGTATTTT.

This clone was seen at least ten times. V and J are TRBV12-5 and TRBJ1-5; D may be TRBD1 (6 bases). The V gene's germline CDR1 is LGHNT and CDR2 FRNRAP. The CDR3 length is 19 residues. V was shortened by 6 bases and J by 4 bases, with 28 bases between the two germline ends. The CDR3 DNA sequence: TGTGCTAGTGGCCTGTACCGGGACATTGGGGGATTAGCAAATCAGCCCCAGCATTTT. It encodes CASGLYRDIGGLANQPQHF.

The V gene is TRBV5-1, the J gene TRBJ2-7; the match to TRBD1 covers 8 bases. The V and J ends lost 1 base and 0 bases, in that order; junction bases with no gene match: 6. Germline V CDR1 and CDR2: SGHRS, YFSETQ. The CDR3 is 16 residues long. CDR3 protein: CASSLNRRGLSYEQYF. The CDR3 coding sequence is TGCGCCAGCAGCTTGAATCGCAGGGGGCTCTCCTACGAGCAGTACTTC.

J is TRBJ2-1 and V is TRBV4-2; 9 bases line up with TRBD2. The germline gives CDR1 LGHNA, CDR2 YNFKEQ. V lost 4 bases to trimming and J lost 6 bases; unmatched junction nucleotides: 7. The CDR3 runs to 15 residues. The CDR3 loop reads CASSLRTSEINEQFF. In DNA, the CDR3 is TGTGCCAGCAGCCTTCGGACTAGCGAGATCAATGAGCAGTTCTTC.

V is TRBV2 and J is TRBJ2-7, with D tentatively TRBD2 (5 bases). V gave up 4 bases and J gave up 2 bases, with 12 bases separating them. Germline V CDR1 and CDR2: SNHLY, FYNNEI. The CDR3 is made up of 14 amino acids. The CDR3 DNA follows: TGTGCCAGCAGTGTGAGGACTGTGACCTACGAGCAGTACTTC. Translation gives CASSVRTVTYEQYF.